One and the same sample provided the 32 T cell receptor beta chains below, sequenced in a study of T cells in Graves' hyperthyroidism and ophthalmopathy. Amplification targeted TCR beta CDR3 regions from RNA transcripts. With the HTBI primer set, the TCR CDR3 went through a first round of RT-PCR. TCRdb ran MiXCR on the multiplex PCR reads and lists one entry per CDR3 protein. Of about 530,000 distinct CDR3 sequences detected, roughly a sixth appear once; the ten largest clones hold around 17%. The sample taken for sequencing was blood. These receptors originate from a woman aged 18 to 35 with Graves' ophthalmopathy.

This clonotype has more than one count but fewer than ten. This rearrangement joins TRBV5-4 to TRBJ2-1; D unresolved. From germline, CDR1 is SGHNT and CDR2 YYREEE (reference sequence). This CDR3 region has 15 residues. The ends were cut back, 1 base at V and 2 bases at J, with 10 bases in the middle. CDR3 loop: CASSLSPEPYNEQFF. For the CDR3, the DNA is TGTGCCAGCAGCTTGTCCCCCGAACCCTACAATGAGCAGTTCTTC.

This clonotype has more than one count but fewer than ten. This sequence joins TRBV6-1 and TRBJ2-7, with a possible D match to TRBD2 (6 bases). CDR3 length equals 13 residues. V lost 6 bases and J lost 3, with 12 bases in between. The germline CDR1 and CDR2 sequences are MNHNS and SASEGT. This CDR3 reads CASSTLRGYEQYF. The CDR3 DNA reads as TGTGCCAGCAGCACCTTGCGGGGCTACGAGCAGTACTTC.

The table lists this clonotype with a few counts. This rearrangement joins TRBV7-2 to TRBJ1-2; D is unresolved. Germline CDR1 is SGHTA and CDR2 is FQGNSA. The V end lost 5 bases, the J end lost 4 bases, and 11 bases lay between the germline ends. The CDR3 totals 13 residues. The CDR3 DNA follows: TGTGCCAGCAGCCCTCTAAATGGCTATGGCTACACCTTC. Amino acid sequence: CASSPLNGYGYTF. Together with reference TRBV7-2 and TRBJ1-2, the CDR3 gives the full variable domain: GAGVSQSPSNKVTEKGKDVELRCDPISGHTALYWYRQSLGQGLEFLIYFQGNSAPDKSGLPSDRFSAERTGGSVSTLTIQRTQQEDSAVYLCASSPLNGYGYTFGSGTRLTVV.

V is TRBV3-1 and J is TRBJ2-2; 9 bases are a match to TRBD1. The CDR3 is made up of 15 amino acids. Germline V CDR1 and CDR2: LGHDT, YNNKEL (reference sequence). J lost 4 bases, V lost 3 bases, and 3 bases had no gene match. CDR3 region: CASSQTGGSTGELFF. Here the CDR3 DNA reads TGTGCCAGCAGCCAGACAGGGGGGAGCACCGGGGAGCTGTTTTTT.

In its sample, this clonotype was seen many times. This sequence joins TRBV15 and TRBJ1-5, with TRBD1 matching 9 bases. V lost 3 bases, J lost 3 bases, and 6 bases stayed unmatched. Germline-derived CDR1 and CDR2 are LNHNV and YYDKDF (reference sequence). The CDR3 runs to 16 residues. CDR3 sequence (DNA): TGTGCCACCAGCAGGGGGGACAGGGAGATCAATCAGCCCCAGCATTTT. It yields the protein CATSRGDREINQPQHF. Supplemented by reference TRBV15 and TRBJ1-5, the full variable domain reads DAMVIQNPRYQVTQFGKPVTLSCSQTLNHNVMYWYQQKSSQAPKLLFHYYDKDFNNEADTPDNFQSRRPNTSFCFLDIRSPGLGDTAMYLCATSRGDREINQPQHFGDGTRLSIL.

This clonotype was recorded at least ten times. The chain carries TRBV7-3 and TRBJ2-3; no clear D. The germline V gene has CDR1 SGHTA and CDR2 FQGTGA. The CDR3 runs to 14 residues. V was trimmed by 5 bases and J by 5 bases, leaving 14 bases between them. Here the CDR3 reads CASSPIGPGDTQYF. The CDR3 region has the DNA TGTGCCAGCAGCCCTATAGGCCCAGGAGATACGCAGTATTTT.

Here the CDR3 DNA reads TGCGCCAGCAGCCAAGATTATCGGGGGGCGGGGGGCTACACCTTC. As protein: CASSQDYRGAGGYTF. The rearrangement joins TRBV4-1 to TRBJ1-2; a possible D gene is TRBD1 (6 bases). Trimming took 0 bases from V and 8 from J, leaving 16 bases between them. This CDR3 comprises 15 residues. CDR1 and CDR2 from the germline V gene are MGHRA and YSYEKL.

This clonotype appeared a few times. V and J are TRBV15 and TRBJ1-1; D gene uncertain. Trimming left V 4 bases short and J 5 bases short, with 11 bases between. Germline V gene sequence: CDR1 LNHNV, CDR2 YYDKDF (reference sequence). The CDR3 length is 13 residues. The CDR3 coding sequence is TGTGCCACCAGCAACGCGGCAGTAACTGAAGCTTTCTTT. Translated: CATSNAAVTEAFF.

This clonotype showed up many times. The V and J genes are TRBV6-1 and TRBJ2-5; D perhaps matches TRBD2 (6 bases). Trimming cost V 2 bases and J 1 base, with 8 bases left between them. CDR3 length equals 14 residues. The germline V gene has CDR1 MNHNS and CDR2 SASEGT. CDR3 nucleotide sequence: TGTGCCAGCAGTGAAATCGGGAGCCAAGAGACCCAGTACTTC. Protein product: CASSEIGSQETQYF.

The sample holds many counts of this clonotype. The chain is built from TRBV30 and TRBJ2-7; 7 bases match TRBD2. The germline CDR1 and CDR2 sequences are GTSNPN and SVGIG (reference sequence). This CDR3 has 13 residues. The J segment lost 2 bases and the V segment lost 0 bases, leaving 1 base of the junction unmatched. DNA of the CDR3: TGTGCCTGGAGTGTACGGGGGGCCTACGAGCAGTACTTC. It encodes CAWSVRGAYEQYF.

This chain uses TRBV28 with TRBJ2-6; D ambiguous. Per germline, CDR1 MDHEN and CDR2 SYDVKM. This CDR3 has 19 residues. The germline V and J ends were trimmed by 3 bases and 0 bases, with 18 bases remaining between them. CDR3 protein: CASSFRNQYQFSGANVLTF. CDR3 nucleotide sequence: TGTGCCAGCAGTTTTAGGAATCAATACCAATTCTCTGGGGCCAACGTCCTGACTTTC.

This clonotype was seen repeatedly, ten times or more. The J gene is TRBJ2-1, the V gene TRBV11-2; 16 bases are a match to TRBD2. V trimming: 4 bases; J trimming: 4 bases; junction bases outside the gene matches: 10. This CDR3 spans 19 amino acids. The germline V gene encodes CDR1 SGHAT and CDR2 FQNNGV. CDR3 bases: TGTGCCAGCAGCTCCGGGACTAGCGGGAGGGAGATGGATTACAATGAGCAGTTCTTC. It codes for CASSSGTSGREMDYNEQFF. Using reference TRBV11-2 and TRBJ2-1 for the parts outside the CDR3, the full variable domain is EAGVAQSPRYKIIEKRQSVAFWCNPISGHATLYWYQQILGQGPKLLIQFQNNGVVDDSQLPKDRFSAERLKGVDSTLKIQPAKLEDSAVYLCASSSGTSGREMDYNEQFFGPGTRLTVL.

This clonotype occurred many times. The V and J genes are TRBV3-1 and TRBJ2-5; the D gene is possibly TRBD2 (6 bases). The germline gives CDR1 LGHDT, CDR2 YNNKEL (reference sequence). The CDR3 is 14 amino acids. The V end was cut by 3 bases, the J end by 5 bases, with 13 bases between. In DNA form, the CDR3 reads TGTGCCAGCAGCCATGGACTATCAGCGGAGACCCAGTACTTC. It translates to CASSHGLSAETQYF.

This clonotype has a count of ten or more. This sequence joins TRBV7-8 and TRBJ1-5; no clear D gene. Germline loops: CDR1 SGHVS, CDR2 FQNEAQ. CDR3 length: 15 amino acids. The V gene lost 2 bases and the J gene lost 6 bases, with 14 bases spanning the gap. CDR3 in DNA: TGTGCCAGCAGCTTACTGGATATGTTAGGTCAGCCCCAGCATTTT. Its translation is CASSLLDMLGQPQHF.

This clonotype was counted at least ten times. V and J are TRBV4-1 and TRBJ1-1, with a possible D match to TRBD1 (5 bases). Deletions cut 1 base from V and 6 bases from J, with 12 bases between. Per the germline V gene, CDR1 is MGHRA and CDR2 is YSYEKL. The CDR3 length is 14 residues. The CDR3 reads CASSQGVGRSEAFF. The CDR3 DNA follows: TGCGCCAGCAGCCAAGGGGTGGGACGCTCTGAAGCTTTCTTT.

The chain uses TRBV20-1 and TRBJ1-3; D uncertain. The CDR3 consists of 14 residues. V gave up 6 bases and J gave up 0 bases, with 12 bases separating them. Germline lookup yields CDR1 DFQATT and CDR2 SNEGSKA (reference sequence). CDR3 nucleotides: TGCAGTGCCACCCCCTCCAACTCTGGAAACACCATATATTTT. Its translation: CSATPSNSGNTIYF.

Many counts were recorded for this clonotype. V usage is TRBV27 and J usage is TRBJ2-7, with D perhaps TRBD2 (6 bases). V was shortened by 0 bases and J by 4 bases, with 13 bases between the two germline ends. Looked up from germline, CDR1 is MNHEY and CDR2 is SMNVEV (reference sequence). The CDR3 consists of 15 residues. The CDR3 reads CASSLSFEGGYEQYF. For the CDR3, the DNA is TGTGCCAGCAGTTTATCGTTTGAGGGAGGATACGAGCAGTACTTC.

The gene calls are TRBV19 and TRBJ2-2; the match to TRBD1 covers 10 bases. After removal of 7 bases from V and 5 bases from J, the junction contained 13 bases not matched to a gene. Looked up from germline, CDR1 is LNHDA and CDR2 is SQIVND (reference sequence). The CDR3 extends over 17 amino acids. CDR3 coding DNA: TGTGCCAGTATGGGGGTGGGGACAGGGGAAAGAACCGGGGAGCTGTTTTTT. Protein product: CASMGVGTGERTGELFF.

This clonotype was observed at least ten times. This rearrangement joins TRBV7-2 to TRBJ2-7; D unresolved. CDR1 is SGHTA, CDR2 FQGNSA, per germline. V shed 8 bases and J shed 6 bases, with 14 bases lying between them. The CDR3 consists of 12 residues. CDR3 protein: CASHAIGSEQYF. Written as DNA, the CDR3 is TGTGCCAGCCACGCGATCGGATCCGAGCAGTACTTC.

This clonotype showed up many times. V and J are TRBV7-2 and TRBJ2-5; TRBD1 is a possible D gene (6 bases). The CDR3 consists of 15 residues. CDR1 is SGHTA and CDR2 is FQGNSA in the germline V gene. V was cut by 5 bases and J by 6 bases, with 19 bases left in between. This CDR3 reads CASSPFQGQGQTQYF. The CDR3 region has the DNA TGTGCCAGCAGCCCCTTCCAGGGCCAGGGGCAGACCCAGTACTTC.

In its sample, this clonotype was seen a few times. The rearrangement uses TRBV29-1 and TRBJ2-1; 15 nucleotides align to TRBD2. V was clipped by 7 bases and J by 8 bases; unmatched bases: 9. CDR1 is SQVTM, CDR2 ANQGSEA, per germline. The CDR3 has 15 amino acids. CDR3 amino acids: CSGVGLAGGPHEQFF. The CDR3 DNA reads TGCAGCGGGGTAGGACTAGCGGGAGGGCCCCATGAGCAGTTCTTC.

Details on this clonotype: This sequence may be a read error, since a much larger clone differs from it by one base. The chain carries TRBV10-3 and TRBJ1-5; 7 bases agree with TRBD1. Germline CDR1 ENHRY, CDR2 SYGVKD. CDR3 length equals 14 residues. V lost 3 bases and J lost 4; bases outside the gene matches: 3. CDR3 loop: CAISDAGGNQPQHF. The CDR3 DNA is TGTGCCATCAGTGATGCAGGGGGTAATCAGCCCCAGCATTTT.

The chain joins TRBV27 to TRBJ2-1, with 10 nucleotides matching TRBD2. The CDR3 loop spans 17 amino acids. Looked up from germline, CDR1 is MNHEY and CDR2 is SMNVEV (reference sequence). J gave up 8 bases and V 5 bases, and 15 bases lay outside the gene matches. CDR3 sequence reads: CASSPTLAGVQRDEQFF. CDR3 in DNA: TGTGCCAGCAGTCCTACGCTAGCGGGAGTTCAGAGGGATGAGCAGTTCTTC.

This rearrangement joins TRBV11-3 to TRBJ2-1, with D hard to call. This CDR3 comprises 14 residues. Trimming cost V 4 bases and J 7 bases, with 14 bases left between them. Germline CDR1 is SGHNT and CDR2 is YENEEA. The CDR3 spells CASSYPGRRNEQFF. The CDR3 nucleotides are TGTGCCAGCAGCTATCCAGGACGAAGGAATGAGCAGTTCTTC. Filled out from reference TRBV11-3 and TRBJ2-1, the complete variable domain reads EAGVVQSPRYKIIEKKQPVAFWCNPISGHNTLYWYLQNLGQGPELLIRYENEEAVDDSQLPKDRFSAERLKGVDSTLKIQPAELGDSAVYLCASSYPGRRNEQFFGPGTRLTVL.

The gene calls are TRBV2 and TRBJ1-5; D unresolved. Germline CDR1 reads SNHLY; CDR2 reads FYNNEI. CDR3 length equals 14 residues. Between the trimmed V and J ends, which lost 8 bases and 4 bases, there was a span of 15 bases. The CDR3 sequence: CASQEGQHNQPQHF. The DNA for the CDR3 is TGTGCCAGCCAGGAAGGGCAGCATAATCAGCCCCAGCATTTT.

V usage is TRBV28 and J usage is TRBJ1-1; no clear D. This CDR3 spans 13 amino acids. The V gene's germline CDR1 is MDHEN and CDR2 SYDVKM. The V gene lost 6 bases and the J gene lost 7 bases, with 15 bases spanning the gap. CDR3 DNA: TGTGCCAGCAGCTCGAACAGATATTATGAAGCTTTCTTT. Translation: CASSSNRYYEAFF.

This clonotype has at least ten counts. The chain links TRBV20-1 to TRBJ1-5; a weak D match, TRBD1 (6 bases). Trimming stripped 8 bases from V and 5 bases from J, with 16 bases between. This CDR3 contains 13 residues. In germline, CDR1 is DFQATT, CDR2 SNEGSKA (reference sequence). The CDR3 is CSSDRWGDQPQHF. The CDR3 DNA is TGCAGTTCCGACAGGTGGGGAGATCAGCCCCAGCATTTT.

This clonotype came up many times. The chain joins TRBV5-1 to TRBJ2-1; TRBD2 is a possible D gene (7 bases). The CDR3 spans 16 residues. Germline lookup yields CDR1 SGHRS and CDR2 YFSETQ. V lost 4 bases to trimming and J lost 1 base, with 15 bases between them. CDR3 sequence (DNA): TGCGCCAGCAGCACGGCGGGGGCTGGGTCCTACAATGAGCAGTTCTTC. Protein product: CASSTAGAGSYNEQFF.

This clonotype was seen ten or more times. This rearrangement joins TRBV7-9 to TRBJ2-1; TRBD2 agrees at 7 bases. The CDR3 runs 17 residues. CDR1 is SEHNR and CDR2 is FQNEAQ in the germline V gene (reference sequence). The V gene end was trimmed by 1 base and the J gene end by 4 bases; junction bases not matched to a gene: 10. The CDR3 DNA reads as TGTGCCAGCAGCTTAGGATTAGGAGCGGGAATATACAATGAGCAGTTCTTC. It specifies CASSLGLGAGIYNEQFF. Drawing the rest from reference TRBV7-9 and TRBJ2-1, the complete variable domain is DTGVSQNPRHKITKRGQNVTFRCDPISEHNRLYWYRQTLGQGPEFLTYFQNEAQLEKSRLLSDRFSAERPKGSFSTLEIQRTEQGDSAMYLCASSLGLGAGIYNEQFFGPGTRLTVL.

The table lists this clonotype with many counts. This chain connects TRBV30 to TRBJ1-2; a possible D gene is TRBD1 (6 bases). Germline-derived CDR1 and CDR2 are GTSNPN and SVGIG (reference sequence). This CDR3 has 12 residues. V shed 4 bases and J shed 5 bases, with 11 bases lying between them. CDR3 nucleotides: TGTGCCTGGAAAAGGACAGAATATGGCTACACCTTC. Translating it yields CAWKRTEYGYTF.

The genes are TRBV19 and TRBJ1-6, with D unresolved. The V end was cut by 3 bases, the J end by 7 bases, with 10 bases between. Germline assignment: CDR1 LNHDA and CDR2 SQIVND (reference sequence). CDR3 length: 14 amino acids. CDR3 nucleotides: TGTGCCAGTAGTATCGGTTCGCCAAATTCACCCCTCCACTTT. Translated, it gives CASSIGSPNSPLHF.

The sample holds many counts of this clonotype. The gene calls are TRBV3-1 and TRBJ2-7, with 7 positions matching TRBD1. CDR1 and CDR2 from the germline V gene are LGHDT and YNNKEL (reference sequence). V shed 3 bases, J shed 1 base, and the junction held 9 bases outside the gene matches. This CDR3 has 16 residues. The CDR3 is CASSHPRDSLSYEQYF. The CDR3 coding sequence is TGTGCCAGCAGCCACCCCAGGGACAGCCTATCCTACGAGCAGTACTTC.